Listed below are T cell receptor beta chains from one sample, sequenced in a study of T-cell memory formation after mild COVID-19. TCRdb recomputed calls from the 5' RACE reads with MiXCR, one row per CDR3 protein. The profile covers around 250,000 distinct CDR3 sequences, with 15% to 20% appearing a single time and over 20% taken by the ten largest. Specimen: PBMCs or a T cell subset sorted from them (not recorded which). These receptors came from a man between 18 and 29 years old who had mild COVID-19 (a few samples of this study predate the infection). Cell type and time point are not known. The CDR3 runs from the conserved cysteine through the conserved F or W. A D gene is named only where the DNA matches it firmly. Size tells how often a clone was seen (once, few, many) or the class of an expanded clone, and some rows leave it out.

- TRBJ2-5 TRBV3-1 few CASSQVPETQYF TGTGCCAGCAGCCAAGTCCCTGAGACCCAGTACTTC
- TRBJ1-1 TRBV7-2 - CASSLGGVTEAFF TGTGCCAGCAGCTTAGGGGGTGTCACTGAAGCTTTCTTT
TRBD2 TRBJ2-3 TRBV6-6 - CASSYSIPSGGGDTQYF TGTGCCAGCAGTTACTCGATACCTAGCGGGGGGGGAGATACGCAGTATTTT
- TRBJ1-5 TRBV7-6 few CASSLWAGNSNQPQHF TGTGCCAGCAGCTTATGGGCAGGGAATAGCAATCAGCCCCAGCATTTT
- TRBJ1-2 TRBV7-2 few CASSLEGLIWGYTF TGTGCCAGCAGCTTAGAGGGTTTAATCTGGGGCTACACCTTC
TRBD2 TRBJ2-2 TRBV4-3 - CASSQVGGGHTGELFF TGCGCCAGCAGCCAAGTGGGCGGGGGGCACACCGGGGAGCTGTTTTTT
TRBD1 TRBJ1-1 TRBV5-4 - CASSSGQGSRMNTEAFF TGTGCCAGCAGTTCAGGACAGGGAAGTAGAATGAACACTGAAGCTTTCTTT
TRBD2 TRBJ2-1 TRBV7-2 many CASSHGLAGNNEQFF TGTGCCAGCAGCCACGGACTAGCGGGGAACAATGAGCAGTTCTTC
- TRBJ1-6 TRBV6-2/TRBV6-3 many CASSYSKQALRRRNSPLHF TGTGCCAGCAGTTACTCGAAACAGGCTCTCCGCCGCAGAAATTCACCCCTCCACTTT
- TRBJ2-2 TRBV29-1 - CSVELQGPGELFF TGCAGCGTTGAACTTCAGGGTCCCGGGGAGCTGTTTTTT
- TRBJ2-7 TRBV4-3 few CASSQGGRGEQYF TGCGCCAGCAGCCAAGGGGGCAGGGGCGAGCAGTACTTC
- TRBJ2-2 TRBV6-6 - CASSYSILVGTGELFF TGTGCCAGCAGTTACTCGATTTTAGTGGGCACCGGGGAGCTGTTTTTT
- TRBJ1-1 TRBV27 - CASASRMNTEAFF TGTGCCAGCGCCAGTCGGATGAACACTGAAGCTTTCTTT
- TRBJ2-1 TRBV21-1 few CASRTGTGANEQFF TGTGCCAGCAGGACGGGGACAGGGGCCAATGAGCAGTTCTTC
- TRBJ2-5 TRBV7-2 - CASSFLGKETQYF TGTGCCAGCAGCTTTCTGGGAAAAGAGACCCAGTACTTC
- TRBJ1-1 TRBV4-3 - CASSQDAVNTEAFF TGCGCCAGCAGCCAAGATGCAGTGAACACTGAAGCTTTCTTT
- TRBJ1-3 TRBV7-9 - CASSTYTGNTIYF TGTGCCAGCAGCACCTACACGGGAAACACCATATATTTT
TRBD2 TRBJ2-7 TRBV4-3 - CASSPSGVDEQYF TGCGCCAGCAGCCCTAGCGGGGTTGACGAGCAGTACTTC
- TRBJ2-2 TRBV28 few CASHRRRGAQTTNTGELFF TGTGCCAGCCACCGGCGCCGAGGAGCGCAGACTACGAACACCGGGGAGCTGTTTTTT
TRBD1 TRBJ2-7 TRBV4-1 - CASSQNEGTGSSYEQYF TGCGCCAGCAGCCAAAACGAGGGGACAGGGTCTTCCTACGAGCAGTACTTC
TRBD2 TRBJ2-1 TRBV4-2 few CASSQAGVAGDNEQFF TGTGCCAGCAGCCAAGCGGGAGTAGCGGGGGACAATGAGCAGTTCTTC
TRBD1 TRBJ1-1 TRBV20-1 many CSALRGGTANTEAFF TGCAGTGCTCTCCGAGGGGGGACAGCGAACACTGAAGCTTTCTTT
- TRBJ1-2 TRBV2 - CASSESLGTDGYTF TGTGCCAGCAGTGAATCCCTGGGGACGGATGGCTACACCTTC
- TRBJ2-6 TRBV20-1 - CSASVYSGANVLTF TGCAGTGCTTCTGTTTACTCTGGGGCCAACGTCCTGACTTTC
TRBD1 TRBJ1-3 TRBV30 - CAWDRVEDGNTIYF TGTGCCTGGGACAGGGTAGAGGATGGAAACACCATATATTTT
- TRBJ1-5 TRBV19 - CASRPQGRAQPQHF TGTGCCAGTAGGCCACAGGGACGGGCTCAGCCCCAGCATTTT
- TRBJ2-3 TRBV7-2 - CASRTTGTDTQYF TGTGCCAGCAGGACAACAGGGACAGATACGCAGTATTTT
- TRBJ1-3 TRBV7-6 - CASSSGGSPYTIYF TGTGCCAGCAGCTCTGGCGGGTCCCCATACACCATATATTTT
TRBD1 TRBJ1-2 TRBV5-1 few CASRTTGSDGYTF TGCGCCAGCAGAACGACAGGGAGCGATGGCTACACCTTC
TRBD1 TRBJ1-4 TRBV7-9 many CASSLGDRGTNEKLFF TGTGCCAGCAGCTTAGGAGACAGGGGAACTAATGAAAAACTGTTTTTT
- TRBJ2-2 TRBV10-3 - CAGGGGSGTGELFF TGTGCCGGAGGGGGGGGATCGGGCACCGGGGAGCTGTTTTTT
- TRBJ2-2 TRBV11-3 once CASSLVTGDTGELFF TGTGCCAGCAGCTTAGTTACCGGGGACACCGGGGAGCTGTTTTTT
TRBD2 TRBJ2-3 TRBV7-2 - CASSLAGGGAGTDTQYF TGTGCCAGCAGCTTAGCGGGCGGGGGGGCTGGCACAGATACGCAGTATTTT
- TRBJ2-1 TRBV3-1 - CASSQSATSGEQFF TGTGCCAGCAGCCAAAGTGCCACCTCTGGTGAGCAGTTCTTC
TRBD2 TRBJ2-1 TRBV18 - CASSPLGLAGRNEQFF TGTGCCAGCTCACCACTAGGACTAGCGGGGAGGAATGAGCAGTTCTTC
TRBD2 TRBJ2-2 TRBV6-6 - CASSLAGGSTGELFF TGTGCCAGCAGTTTAGCGGGGGGCTCCACCGGGGAGCTGTTTTTT
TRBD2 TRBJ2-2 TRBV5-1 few CASSTSAGLETGELFF TGCGCCAGCAGCACCTCAGCGGGGCTTGAGACCGGGGAGCTGTTTTTT
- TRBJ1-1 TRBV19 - CASSTRGGKDTEAFF TGTGCCAGTAGTACTCGAGGGGGAAAGGACACTGAAGCTTTCTTT
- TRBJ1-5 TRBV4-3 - CASSQDWAGVGQPQHF TGCGCCAGCAGCCAAGATTGGGCGGGGGTAGGTCAGCCCCAGCATTTT
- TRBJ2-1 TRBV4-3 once CASSQEDEQFF TGCGCCAGCAGCCAAGAGGATGAGCAGTTCTTC
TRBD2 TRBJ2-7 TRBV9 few CASSVGDYIGYEQYF TGTGCCAGCAGCGTAGGGGACTACATTGGATACGAGCAGTACTTC
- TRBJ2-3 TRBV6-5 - CASSSSPGLHTQYF TGTGCCAGCAGCTCCTCACCGGGACTTCATACGCAGTATTTT
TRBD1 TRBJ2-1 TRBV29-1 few CSVEGGQGDSYNEQFF TGCAGCGTTGAAGGGGGACAGGGTGACTCCTACAATGAGCAGTTCTTC
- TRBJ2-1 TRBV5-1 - CASSEGRRVSNNEQFF TGCGCCAGCAGCGAAGGTCGGAGGGTATCCAACAATGAGCAGTTCTTC
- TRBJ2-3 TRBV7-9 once CASTLHLGADTQYF TGTGCCAGCACCCTACACTTGGGGGCAGATACGCAGTATTTT
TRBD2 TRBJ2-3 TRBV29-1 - CSVASGGSTDTQYF TGCAGCGTTGCGTCGGGAGGAAGCACAGATACGCAGTATTTT
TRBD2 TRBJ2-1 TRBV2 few CASNTGTSDYNEQFF TGTGCCAGCAATACCGGGACTAGCGACTACAATGAGCAGTTCTTC
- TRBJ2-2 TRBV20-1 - CSARDPLRPGELFF TGCAGTGCTAGGGACCCCCTCAGGCCCGGGGAGCTGTTTTTT